The rows below give T cell receptor beta chains drawn from one sample of a study of cytomegalovirus exposure and HLA in healthy donors. The assay was immunoSEQ multiplex PCR, and TCRdb's table has in-frame clones only and misses some. The sample has about 63,000 clones, approximately 76% seen once; the top ten hold roughly 5.3%. Specimen: PBMCs. Every receptor here comes from a man aged 50 or older in good health and CMV-seronegative. The CDR3 runs from the conserved cysteine through the conserved F or W. The D gene is left open where the match is weak. Clone size is not always given. Where it is, it says once, few, many or a class for expanded clones.

cdr3_length	clone_size	v_call	j_call	d_call	cdr3_nt	cdr3_aa
15	.	TRBV6-1	TRBJ1-2	TRBD1	TGTGCCAGCAGTGAGGGGACAGGGGGCGGCTATGGCTACACCTTC	CASSEGTGGGYGYTF
13	.	TRBV13	TRBJ1-2	TRBD1	TGTGCCCGCCACAGGGGGCAGTCTAGTGGCTACACCTTC	CARHRGQSSGYTF
13	.	TRBV7-8	TRBJ1-1	.	TGTGCCAGCAGCTTAGAAGCATACACTGAAGCTTTCTTT	CASSLEAYTEAFF
13	.	TRBV29-1	TRBJ2-1	.	TGCAGCGTTGAAGTTGTTAACTACAATGAGCAGTTCTTC	CSVEVVNYNEQFF
15	.	TRBV5-1	TRBJ2-7	TRBD2	TGCGCCAGCAGCCTAACTAGCGTTGAAGGGTACGAGCAGTACTTC	CASSLTSVEGYEQYF
13	once	TRBV21-1	TRBJ2-7	.	TGTGCCAGCAGCAAAGGACACTCCTACGAGCAGTACTTC	CASSKGHSYEQYF
13	.	TRBV5-5	TRBJ1-1	.	TGTGCCAGCAGCCGGTTTGGGAACACTGAAGCTTTCTTT	CASSRFGNTEAFF
16	.	TRBV11-2	TRBJ2-4	.	TGTGCCAGCAGCACCCGACTCTTAGGTCTAGGAAACATTCAGTACTTC	CASSTRLLGLGNIQYF
15	.	TRBV15	TRBJ1-5	.	TGTGCCACCAGCAGAGCAACAGGGTATGCTCAGCCCCAGCATTTT	CATSRATGYAQPQHF
14	.	TRBV9	TRBJ1-4	.	TGTGCCAGCAGCCCCCACGGGGGTAATGAAAAACTGTTTTTT	CASSPHGGNEKLFF
14	.	TRBV5-4	TRBJ1-6	.	TGTGCCAGCAGCTTGGACAACGTTAATTCACCCCTCCACTTT	CASSLDNVNSPLHF
15	few	TRBV27	TRBJ2-1	TRBD1	TGTGCCAGCAGTTTTCGGGGCCAGGGGGTAAGTGAGCAGTTCTTC	CASSFRGQGVSEQFF
19	.	TRBV4-2	TRBJ1-3	TRBD1	TGTGCCAGCAGCCAAGATAGGGGACAGGGGGCCCTCTCTGGAAACACCATATATTTT	CASSQDRGQGALSGNTIYF
15	once	TRBV7-2	TRBJ2-7	.	TGTGCCAGCAGTGTCACGAGGGATCCACCCTACGAGCAGTACTTC	CASSVTRDPPYEQYF
13	.	TRBV18	TRBJ1-2	.	TGTGCCAGCTCGCCTATCGGTGACTATGGCTACACCTTC	CASSPIGDYGYTF
17	.	TRBV14	TRBJ1-1	TRBD1	TGTGCCAGCAGCCGGAGATCAGGGGGCGGTGGGGGGACTGAAGCTTTCTTT	CASSRRSGGGGGTEAFF
14	.	TRBV10-2	TRBJ2-2	.	TGCGCCAGCGGGTTGCCGCGGAGATCCGGGGAGCTGTTTTTT	CASGLPRRSGELFF
12	.	TRBV10-2	TRBJ2-1	TRBD2	TGCGCCAGCAGTATAGCGGGGCAGGAGCAGTTCTTC	CASSIAGQEQFF
16	.	TRBV16	TRBJ2-1	.	TGTGCCAGCAGCCAATTCTCTGCGGGGCGGTACAATGAGCAGTTCTTC	CASSQFSAGRYNEQFF
15	few	TRBV7-9	TRBJ1-2	.	TGTGCCAGCAGCTTAGTAGAAGTTAACGTTAGAGGCTACACCTTC	CASSLVEVNVRGYTF
16	.	TRBV6-5	TRBJ2-4	TRBD1	TGTGCCAGCAGTTACTCCGGGACAGGGCCAGGGAACATTCAGTACTTC	CASSYSGTGPGNIQYF
16	.	TRBV4-1	TRBJ2-5	TRBD2	TGCGCCAGCAGCCAAGAAGTCGCTAGCGGGACCTTCCCCCAGTACTTC	CASSQEVASGTFPQYF
16	.	TRBV7-6	TRBJ2-7	TRBD2	TGTGCCAGCAGCCCAATGACTAGCGGGGGTATCTACGAGCAGTACTTC	CASSPMTSGGIYEQYF
13	.	TRBV7-3	TRBJ1-3	TRBD1	TGTGCCAGCAGCTTTTACAGGGGGGACACCATATATTTT	CASSFYRGDTIYF
12	.	TRBV6-5	TRBJ1-1	.	TGTGCCGTTCCCCCAGGGTCCACTGAAGCTTTCTTT	CAVPPGSTEAFF
17	.	TRBV5-1	TRBJ2-5	TRBD2	TGCGCCAGCAGCTTGGCCACTAGCGGGGGTCACCAAGAGACCCAGTACTTC	CASSLATSGGHQETQYF
16	.	TRBV5-1	TRBJ1-6	TRBD1	TGCGCCAGCAGTAAGACAGGGGCCTCCTATAATTCACCCCTCCACTTT	CASSKTGASYNSPLHF
15	.	TRBV18	TRBJ1-6	.	TGTGCCAGCTCACCGGAAAGGGAGAGGACTTCACCCCTCCACTTT	CASSPERERTSPLHF
18	.	TRBV4-2	TRBJ2-5	.	TGTGCCAGCAGCCAAGAAGGGGCGGCAGGGGGGTACCAAGAGACCCAGTACTTC	CASSQEGAAGGYQETQYF
14	.	TRBV12-5	TRBJ2-7	.	TGTGCTAGTTTGGGGGGGCCCGTAATTTACGAGCAGTACTTC	CASLGGPVIYEQYF
17	.	TRBV7-9	TRBJ2-5	.	TGTGCCAGCAGCTTAGGGCTCGTAGACTACCTGGAGGAGACCCAGTACTTC	CASSLGLVDYLEETQYF
15	.	TRBV9	TRBJ1-6	.	TGTGCCAGCGATCCAGGGGTGTCCTATAATTCACCCCTCCACTTT	CASDPGVSYNSPLHF
14	.	TRBV2	TRBJ2-7	TRBD1	TGTGCCAGCAGTGAACAGGGGGTCTCCTACGAGCAGTACTTC	CASSEQGVSYEQYF
16	few	TRBV10-1	TRBJ2-2	.	TGCGCCAGCAGTGAGTCGAAGGGGTTTGGGACCGGGGAGCTGTTTTTT	CASSESKGFGTGELFF
15	.	TRBV2	TRBJ2-2	.	TGTGCCAGCAGGAGGAGCAGGGGCGGTGCCGGGGAGCTGTTTTTT	CASRRSRGGAGELFF
14	once	TRBV6-6	TRBJ1-3	.	TGTGCCAGCAGTTACTCCGGGGTCAGGAACACCATATATTTT	CASSYSGVRNTIYF
16	.	TRBV7-9	TRBJ2-2	.	TGTGCCAGCAGCTTATCGTCGGGGGAATACACCGGGGAGCTGTTTTTT	CASSLSSGEYTGELFF
15	.	TRBV6-5	TRBJ1-2	.	TGTGCCAGCAGTTACTCCGCCTCACAGGGACATGGCTACACCTTC	CASSYSASQGHGYTF
17	once	TRBV5-1	TRBJ2-5	TRBD2	TGCGCCAGCAGCTTGGATAGCGGGGGCTCATACTGGAGGACCCAGTACTTC	CASSLDSGGSYWRTQYF
16	.	TRBV15	TRBJ2-3	.	TGTGCCACCAGCAGAGATCCCCAGCGTCCCACAGATACGCAGTATTTT	CATSRDPQRPTDTQYF
18	.	TRBV7-9	TRBJ2-2	TRBD1	TGTGCCAGCAGCCAACACCCAGGGGGGACAGGGAACACCGGGGAGCTGTTTTTT	CASSQHPGGTGNTGELFF
15	.	TRBV5-5	TRBJ2-7	TRBD2	TGTGCCAGCAGCTTTGGGGGGGTAAATTCCTACGAGCAGTACTTC	CASSFGGVNSYEQYF
16	.	TRBV5-1	TRBJ1-4	.	TGCGCCAGCAGCTTGGCCGCTCGGGGTGGAGACGAAAAACTGTTTTTT	CASSLAARGGDEKLFF
13	.	TRBV5-6	TRBJ1-4	.	TGTGCCAGCAGCTTAAAGGAGCCTGGTTTCCGAATTTTT	CASSLKEPGFRIF
14	.	TRBV5-4	TRBJ2-2	.	TGTGCCAGCAGCTTGAGCTGGGCCACCGGGGAGCTGTTTTTT	CASSLSWATGELFF
14	.	TRBV2	TRBJ2-5	.	TGTGCCAGCACCATCGGGGGGAGGGGGGAGACCCAGTACTTC	CASTIGGRGETQYF